The 14 T cell receptor beta chains below were found in one sample sequenced in a study of T cell repertoires in cytomegalovirus infection. TCRdb passed the reads through MiXCR, listing each CDR3 protein once. The table shows around 450,000 distinct CDR3 sequences, with about 11% occurring only once. Sequencing input: PBMCs. The receptors here all came from a human donor in good health (CMV status not recorded). Some clones in this sample may be carry-over from other donors' samples.

This clonotype was counted a few times. The chain recombines TRBV29-1 with TRBJ2-1; the D is unclear. The V gene lost 6 bases and the J gene lost 4 bases, with 19 bases spanning the gap. The CDR3 length is 15 residues. Germline CDR1 reads SQVTM; CDR2 reads ANQGSEA. This CDR3 is CSVPRAGPDYNEQFF. CDR3 coding DNA: TGCAGCGTCCCCCGAGCCGGGCCGGATTACAATGAGCAGTTCTTC.

This clonotype was seen many times. The rearrangement links TRBV7-8 to TRBJ1-1; tentative D call: TRBD1 (6 bases). V was pared by 5 bases and J by 2 bases, with 15 bases between. Germline lookup yields CDR1 SGHVS and CDR2 FQNEAQ. This CDR3 has 15 amino acids. The CDR3 coding sequence is TGTGCCAGCAGCCCTCGGAGGGGGACAAACACTGAAGCTTTCTTT. As protein: CASSPRRGTNTEAFF.

This chain joins TRBV4-1 and TRBJ1-1; a possible D gene is TRBD1 (6 bases). CDR3 length: 13 amino acids. Germline lookup yields CDR1 MGHRA and CDR2 YSYEKL. Between the trimmed V and J ends, which lost 1 base and 8 bases, there was a span of 11 bases. As DNA, the CDR3 is TGCGCCAGCAGCCAAGGGGAAAGGGGGGAAGCTTTCTTT. This codes for CASSQGERGEAFF.

This clonotype was seen a handful of times. The chain couples TRBV15 to TRBJ2-1; TRBD2 matches at 13 bases. The CDR3 length is 15 residues. CDR1 is LNHNV and CDR2 is YYDKDF in the germline V gene (reference sequence). V lost 3 bases and J lost 6; bases outside the gene matches: 2. The CDR3 coding sequence is TGTGCCACCAGCAGGGGACTAGCGGGATCCAATGAGCAGTTCTTC. Translated, it gives CATSRGLAGSNEQFF.

The table lists this clonotype with many counts. This chain links TRBV12-3 or TRBV12-4 with TRBJ2-1, with TRBD2 identical over 11 bases. V shed 7 bases, J shed 8 bases, and the junction held 7 bases outside the gene matches. CDR3 length: 14 residues. The CDR3 reads CASTPGLAGDEQFF. Written as DNA, the CDR3 is TGTGCCAGCACTCCCGGACTAGCGGGCGATGAGCAGTTCTTC.

This clonotype showed up many times. This chain links TRBV29-1 with TRBJ2-2, with a weak D call TRBD2 (5 bases). This CDR3 spans 15 amino acids. Trimming left V 7 bases short and J 9 bases short, with 24 bases between. CDR1 is SQVTM, CDR2 ANQGSEA, per germline. The CDR3 bases are TGCAGCGCCACGCCTGGTAGCGTGGGATCGAGGGAGCTGTTTTTT. This encodes CSATPGSVGSRELFF.

The V call is TRBV9, the J call TRBJ2-3, with TRBD1 identical over 9 bases. The V and J ends lost 4 bases and 4 bases, in that order; junction bases with no gene match: 7. The germline V gene encodes CDR1 SGDLS and CDR2 YYNGEE. This CDR3 has 15 amino acids. This chain's CDR3 is CASSMPGQGADTQYF. DNA for the CDR3: TGTGCCAGCAGCATGCCGGGACAGGGCGCAGATACGCAGTATTTT.

The count of this clonotype is one. The chain uses TRBV6-2 or TRBV6-3 and TRBJ2-7; weak D call: TRBD1 (5 bases). Trimming removed 4 bases from V and 2 bases from J, with 15 bases in between. The CDR3 runs to 15 residues. Germline loops: CDR1 MNHEY, CDR2 SVGEGT. The CDR3 coding sequence is TGTGCCAGCAGTTTAGGGGCAGGGTACCCCTACGAGCAGTACTTC. Translating it yields CASSLGAGYPYEQYF.

This clonotype occurred a few times. This chain links TRBV5-1 with TRBJ2-4; 7 bases are shared with TRBD1. Per the germline V gene, CDR1 is SGHRS and CDR2 is YFSETQ. The CDR3 covers 14 residues. V gave up 4 bases and J gave up 5 bases; unmatched junction bases: 6. The DNA for the CDR3 is TGCGCCAGCAGCCAAGGGACAGTTCAAAACATTCAGTACTTC. The encoded protein is CASSQGTVQNIQYF.

This clonotype was detected many times. J is TRBJ2-1 and V is TRBV3-1; a weak D match, TRBD2 (6 bases). Per germline, CDR1 LGHDT and CDR2 YNNKEL (reference sequence). The V and J ends lost 1 base and 7 bases respectively, with 17 bases between them. The CDR3 loop spans 16 amino acids. The CDR3 nucleotides are TGTGCCAGCAGCCAAGTTAGCGGCCTTCATGGGAATGAGCAGTTCTTC. It specifies CASSQVSGLHGNEQFF.

This clonotype was seen at least ten times. This chain joins TRBV6-1 and TRBJ1-5; D uncertain. The CDR3 runs 16 residues. CDR1 and CDR2 (germline): MNHNS, SASEGT. Trimming took 6 bases from V and 5 from J, leaving 20 bases between them. The CDR3 is CASRKWGNERDQPQHF. The CDR3 DNA follows: TGTGCCAGCAGGAAGTGGGGTAATGAAAGGGATCAGCCCCAGCATTTT.

CDR3 in DNA: TGTGCCAGCAGCTTTCCCGGGACAGGGGTTGGTGGGGCCAACGTCCTGACTTTC. Its protein product is CASSFPGTGVGGANVLTF. The chain carries TRBV5-5 and TRBJ2-6; TRBD1 agrees at 10 bases. CDR3 length: 18 amino acids. Germline assignment: CDR1 SGHKS and CDR2 YYEKEE (reference sequence). V lost 2 bases, J lost 3 bases, and 8 bases stayed unmatched.

This clonotype was seen repeatedly, ten times or more. V usage is TRBV28 and J usage is TRBJ2-7, with D possibly TRBD1 on 5 matching bases. The CDR3 length is 13 residues. V dropped 2 bases and J dropped 9 bases, with 14 bases sitting between them. The germline CDR1 and CDR2 sequences are MDHEN and SYDVKM. Written as DNA, the CDR3 is TGTGCCAGCAGTTTAAATCAGGGCTCGGGGCAGTACTTC. Protein sequence: CASSLNQGSGQYF.

This clonotype was detected many times. This chain uses TRBV28 with TRBJ1-6, with TRBD1 matching 7 bases. Germline V gives CDR1 MDHEN, CDR2 SYDVKM. This CDR3 has 14 amino acids. With V trimmed by 6 bases and J by 11 bases, 10 bases remained unmatched. In DNA form, the CDR3 reads TGTGCCAGCAGCCTCGGCAGGGGGAGGCCACCCCTCCACTTT. This codes for CASSLGRGRPPLHF.